This T cell receptor beta chain was obtained from a study of CD8 T cells in Susac syndrome. Study background: Patients with Susac syndrome, at blood draw, were therapy-naive, on corticosteroids, or on intravenous immunoglobulin alone.

Random-hexamer reverse transcription was applied to roughly 0.5 to 1 ug RNA. TCRdb recomputed calls from the immunoSEQ multiplex PCR reads with MiXCR, one row per CDR3 protein. The sample has approximately 100,000 distinct CDR3 sequences; around 94% are singletons. From germline, CDR1 is LGHDT and CDR2 YNNKEL (reference sequence). This CDR3 is 14 amino acids long. Unmatched junction bases numbered 15, after V lost 4 bases and J lost 12 bases. This chain uses TRBV3-1 with TRBJ2-7, with TRBD2 identical over 7 bases. The clonotype was recovered from a human donor with Susac syndrome. Source material: CD8+ T cells from PBMCs. The CDR3 DNA sequence: TGTGCCAGCAGCCCCCCCGGGACTACTGAGAAGCGGTACTTC. It encodes CASSPPGTTEKRYF.